What follows are 4 T cell receptor beta chains derived from one specimen sequenced in a study of regulatory dendritic cells for organ transplantation. Allogeneic regulatory or mature dendritic cells were co-cultured for 5 days with CFSE-labeled sorted T cells at 1:10. The assay was immunoSEQ multiplex PCR, and TCRdb's table has in-frame clones only and misses some. The sample contains over 20,000 clones, roughly 88% of which appear only once. The antigens these receptors bind are not known. The sample consisted of naive CD4+ T cells from blood cultured with regulatory dendritic cells. The sample's subset: CD45RA+ naive T cells. The receptor source for this set is a human donor in good health.

This sequence joins TRBV18 and TRBJ1-6; weak D call: TRBD1 (5 bases). V lost 3 bases and J 0 bases, leaving 9 bases between the germline ends. The germline CDR1 and CDR2 sequences are KGHSH and LQKENI. The CDR3 has 16 amino acids. The CDR3 DNA reads TGTGCCAGCTCACCCCGACAGAACTCCTATAATTCACCCCTCCACTTT. It specifies CASSPRQNSYNSPLHF. The whole variable domain, filled in from reference TRBV18 and TRBJ1-6, reads NAGVMQNPRHLVRRRGQEARLRCSPMKGHSHVYWYRQLPEEGLKFMVYLQKENIIDESGMPKERFSAEFPKEGPSILRIQQVVRGDSAAYFCASSPRQNSYNSPLHFGNGTRLTVT.

V gene TRBV7-2 combines with J gene TRBJ1-1, with D possibly matching TRBD1 (5 bases). The CDR3 is 14 residues long. V was cut by 5 bases and J by 3 bases, with 13 bases left in between. Looked up from germline, CDR1 is SGHTA and CDR2 is FQGNSA. The CDR3 protein is CASSTRTLYTEAFF. The CDR3 bases are TGTGCCAGCAGCACGAGGACACTCTACACTGAAGCTTTCTTT.

The V gene is TRBV5-1, the J gene TRBJ2-1; D ambiguous. Trimming left V 4 bases short and J 6 bases short, with 8 bases between. The CDR3 extends over 12 amino acids. CDR1 and CDR2 from the germline V gene are SGHRS and YFSETQ. CDR3 bases: TGCGCCAGCAGCCTTGGCCCCAATGAGCAGTTCTTC. Amino acid sequence: CASSLGPNEQFF.

The J gene is TRBJ2-7, the V gene TRBV18; 11 bases map to TRBD1. CDR1 KGHSH and CDR2 LQKENI come from the germline V gene. The CDR3 spans 15 residues. With V trimmed by 5 bases and J by 2 bases, 5 bases remained unmatched. This CDR3 is CASSSGQGATYEQYF. The CDR3 DNA is TGTGCCAGCTCATCAGGACAGGGGGCTACCTACGAGCAGTACTTC.